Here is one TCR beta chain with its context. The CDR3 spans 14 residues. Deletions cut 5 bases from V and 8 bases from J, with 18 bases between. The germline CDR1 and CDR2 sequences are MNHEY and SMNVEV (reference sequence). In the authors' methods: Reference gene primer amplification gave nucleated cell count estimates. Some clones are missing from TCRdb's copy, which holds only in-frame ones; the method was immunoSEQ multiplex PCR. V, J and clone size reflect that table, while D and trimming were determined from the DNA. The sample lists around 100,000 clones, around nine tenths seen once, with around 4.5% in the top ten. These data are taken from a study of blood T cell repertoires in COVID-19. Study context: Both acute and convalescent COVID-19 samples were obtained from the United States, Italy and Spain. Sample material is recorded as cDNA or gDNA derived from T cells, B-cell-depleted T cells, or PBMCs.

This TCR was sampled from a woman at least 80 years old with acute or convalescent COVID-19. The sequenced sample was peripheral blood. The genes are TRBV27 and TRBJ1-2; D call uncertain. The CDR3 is CASSPLPPDNGYTF. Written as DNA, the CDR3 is TGTGCCAGCAGTCCGCTGCCTCCCGACAACGGCTACACCTTC.